The rows below give T cell receptor beta chains drawn from one sample of a study of blood T cell repertoires in COVID-19. Here immunoSEQ multiplex PCR was the method, and the copy in TCRdb shows in-frame clones only, minus some. In the table there are over 35,000 clones, about 79% of which are singletons. The sequencing sample was made of peripheral blood. The origin of the receptors is a human donor with acute or convalescent COVID-19. The donor label of this sample is uncertain. The CDR3 runs from the conserved cysteine through the conserved F or W. Size is stated for part of the rows, as once, few or many counts, or as a class when the clone is expanded.

clone_size: NA; j_call: TRBJ2-1; v_call: TRBV9; cdr3_aa: CASSVEPLGLASLNEQFF
clone_size: NA; j_call: TRBJ2-5; v_call: TRBV5-1; cdr3_aa: CASSLALAPGETQYF
clone_size: NA; j_call: TRBJ2-5; v_call: TRBV3-1/TRBV3-2; cdr3_aa: CASSQVVTSGAKETQYF
clone_size: NA; j_call: TRBJ2-7; v_call: TRBV27; cdr3_aa: CASSPRTGAYEQYF
clone_size: NA; j_call: TRBJ1-1; v_call: TRBV28; cdr3_aa: CASTSVPPGGLKNTEAFF
clone_size: NA; j_call: TRBJ1-5; v_call: TRBV6-2/TRBV6-3; cdr3_aa: CASSPHAGTGGVQPQHF
clone_size: NA; j_call: TRBJ1-1; v_call: TRBV19; cdr3_aa: CASSPGHRPGTEAFF
clone_size: few; j_call: TRBJ1-5; v_call: TRBV7-2; cdr3_aa: CASSQPPRQGLNQPQHF
clone_size: NA; j_call: TRBJ2-4; v_call: TRBV19; cdr3_aa: CASSMWTGNTKNIQYF
clone_size: few; j_call: TRBJ1-4; v_call: TRBV4-1; cdr3_aa: CASSPTSLNEKLFF
clone_size: few; j_call: TRBJ1-1; v_call: TRBV7-2; cdr3_aa: CASSLVRGSGRAFF
clone_size: NA; j_call: TRBJ1-4; v_call: TRBV28; cdr3_aa: CASSIGQGGNEKLFF
clone_size: NA; j_call: TRBJ1-1; v_call: TRBV5-1; cdr3_aa: CASSSPRTGVGATEAFF
clone_size: NA; j_call: TRBJ1-5; v_call: TRBV5-1; cdr3_aa: CASSQTGVYSNQPQHF